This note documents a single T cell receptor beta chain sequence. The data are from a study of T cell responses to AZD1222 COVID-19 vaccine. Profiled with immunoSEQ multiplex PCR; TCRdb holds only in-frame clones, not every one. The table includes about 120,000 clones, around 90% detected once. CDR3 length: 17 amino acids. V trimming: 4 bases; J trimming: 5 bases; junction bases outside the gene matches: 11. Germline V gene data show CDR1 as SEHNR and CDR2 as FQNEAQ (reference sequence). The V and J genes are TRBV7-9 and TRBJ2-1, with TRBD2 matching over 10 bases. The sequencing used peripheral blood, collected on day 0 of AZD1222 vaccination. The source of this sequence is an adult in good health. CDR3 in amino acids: CASSSTTLAGEDNEQFF. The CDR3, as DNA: TGTGCCAGCAGCTCGACTACCCTAGCGGGAGAGGACAATGAGCAGTTCTTC.